Shown below are 22 T cell receptor beta chains from a single sample sequenced in a study of blood T cell repertoires in COVID-19. The protocol was immunoSEQ multiplex PCR, while the TCRdb copy is restricted to in-frame clones and leaves out a portion. The top ten clones hold approximately 11% of a sample with around 300,000 clones, 80% to 90% of them seen once. Sequenced input: peripheral blood. The receptors originated from a woman between 70 and 85 years old with acute or convalescent COVID-19.

V is TRBV19 and J is TRBJ1-3; 7 bases line up with TRBD1. Germline CDR1 is LNHDA and CDR2 is SQIVND (reference sequence). The trim removed 5 bases at V and 1 base at J, leaving 2 bases unmatched. The CDR3 spans 14 residues. The DNA of the CDR3 is TGTGCCAGTAGTCTGACAGGGTCTGGAAACACCATATATTTT. Translation gives CASSLTGSGNTIYF.

This sequence joins TRBV5-1 and TRBJ1-2; no firm D call. Trimming removed 0 bases at V and 2 bases at J, with 11 bases between. In germline, CDR1 is SGHRS, CDR2 YFSETQ. This CDR3 has 15 amino acids. CDR3 in amino acids: CASSLDSRFNYGYTF. In DNA, the CDR3 is TGCGCCAGCAGCTTGGATTCTCGGTTCAACTATGGCTACACCTTC.

This clone was seen more than once but under ten times. J is TRBJ2-7 and V is TRBV7-8, with TRBD1 matching 8 bases. Per germline, CDR1 SGHVS and CDR2 FQNEAQ. The ends lost 5 bases at V and 1 base at J; junction bases unmatched: 16. The CDR3 consists of 18 residues. The CDR3 nucleotides are TGTGCCAGCAGCACTCATATCGCCGGGACAGGTCTTTCCTACGAGCAGTACTTC. It is translated as CASSTHIAGTGLSYEQYF.

V and J are TRBV5-1 and TRBJ2-1, with D perhaps TRBD1 (5 bases). This CDR3 is built from 15 residues. Trimming removed 1 base from V and 5 bases from J, with 13 bases in between. CDR1 and CDR2 (germline): SGHRS, YFSETQ. The CDR3 sequence is CASSLKGPGDNEQFF. The CDR3, as DNA: TGCGCCAGCAGCTTGAAGGGGCCCGGTGACAATGAGCAGTTCTTC.

The rearrangement joins TRBV7-9 to TRBJ1-4; 8 bases agree with TRBD1. V was clipped by 5 bases and J by 7 bases; unmatched bases: 15. This CDR3 region has 17 residues. CDR1 and CDR2 from the germline V gene are SEHNR and FQNEAQ (reference sequence). CDR3 coding DNA: TGTGCCAGCAGCCAAGGACAGGGAATGAGGGGTTTTGAAAAACTGTTTTTT. Amino acids: CASSQGQGMRGFEKLFF.

The rearrangement uses TRBV6-5 and TRBJ1-1; the D gene is possibly TRBD1 (5 bases). This CDR3 comprises 15 residues. Germline V gives CDR1 MNHEY, CDR2 SVGAGI. V was clipped by 0 bases and J by 0 bases, with 8 bases between them. The CDR3: CASSYSVGLNTEAFF. The CDR3 coding sequence is TGTGCCAGCAGTTACTCTGTGGGGCTGAACACTGAAGCTTTCTTT.

This clone has a single count. The V call is TRBV27, the J call TRBJ1-1; TRBD1 is a possible D gene (6 bases). The CDR3 is 13 residues long. Per germline, CDR1 MNHEY and CDR2 SMNVEV (reference sequence). Trimming removed 5 bases from V and 8 bases from J, with 15 bases in between. DNA for the CDR3: TGTGCCAGCAGTACATTCCGGACAGCCGAAGCTTTCTTT. Translated: CASSTFRTAEAFF.

The V gene is TRBV16, the J gene TRBJ1-6, with D perhaps TRBD1 (6 bases). Between the trimmed V and J ends, which lost 4 bases and 6 bases, there was a span of 16 bases. CDR3 length equals 16 residues. Germline CDR1 reads KGHSY; CDR2 reads FQNENV. CDR3 loop: CASSLRDTGRNSPLHF. The CDR3 nucleotides read TGTGCCAGCAGCCTCCGGGACACCGGGCGTAATTCACCCCTCCACTTT.

The chain couples TRBV19 to TRBJ1-2, with D unclear. Trimming shortened V by 0 bases and J by 0 bases, and 11 bases separated the two germline ends. This CDR3 region has 16 residues. Germline V gene data show CDR1 as LNHDA and CDR2 as SQIVND (reference sequence). In DNA form, the CDR3 reads TGTGCCAGTAGTATAGATAGAGGGTCCGCTAACTATGGCTACACCTTC. Encoded protein: CASSIDRGSANYGYTF.

The rearrangement links TRBV7-9 to TRBJ2-1; D may be TRBD2 (5 bases). The V end was cut by 1 base, the J end by 5 bases, with 6 bases between. The CDR3 is 13 amino acids. Germline assignment: CDR1 SEHNR and CDR2 FQNEAQ (reference sequence). CDR3 DNA sequence: TGTGCCAGCAGCTTAGGGGAGAACAATGAGCAGTTCTTC. This gives the protein CASSLGENNEQFF.

This clone was counted a single time. Other DNA sequences from this sample encode an identical CDR3 as well. V and J are TRBV5-4 and TRBJ1-2; D is unclear. V shed 0 bases and J shed 0 bases, with 6 bases lying between them. The germline gives CDR1 SGHNT, CDR2 YYREEE (reference sequence). This CDR3 comprises 14 residues. The CDR3 nucleotides are TGTGCCAGCAGCTTGGGGTCAGCTAACTATGGCTACACCTTC. This sequence encodes CASSLGSANYGYTF.

The CDR3 DNA follows: TGTGCCACCAGCACTCCCCCCAATCAGCCCCAGCATTTT. As protein: CATSTPPNQPQHF. This rearrangement joins TRBV15 to TRBJ1-5; D not certain. The CDR3 is made up of 13 amino acids. With 4 bases removed from V and 3 bases from J, the gap between germline ends came to 7 bases. Looked up from germline, CDR1 is LNHNV and CDR2 is YYDKDF (reference sequence).

The chain has TRBV29-1 and TRBJ2-2; D remains ambiguous. V gave up 0 bases and J gave up 0 bases, with 8 bases separating them. In germline, CDR1 is SQVTM, CDR2 ANQGSEA. This CDR3 spans 15 amino acids. The CDR3 nucleotides read TGCAGCGTTGAAGATAGGAGTGCGAACACCGGGGAGCTGTTTTTT. This gives the protein CSVEDRSANTGELFF.

Comment on this clone: Other DNA sequences in this sample translate to the same CDR3. The chain uses TRBV5-4 and TRBJ1-2; D gene unclear. V was clipped by 2 bases and J by 2 bases, with 7 bases between them. Germline-derived CDR1 and CDR2 are SGHNT and YYREEE (reference sequence). The CDR3 covers 13 residues. CDR3 sequence reads: CASSLPGNYGYTF. As DNA, the CDR3 is TGTGCCAGCAGCTTACCGGGGAACTATGGCTACACCTTC.

This clone showed up just once. The DNA of the CDR3 is TGTGCCAGCAGCTTAATTAGGGACAGGGGGCATGAGCAGTTCTTC. Its protein is CASSLIRDRGHEQFF. The V and J genes are TRBV7-9 and TRBJ2-1; 12 bases are a match to TRBD1. The germline V gene encodes CDR1 SEHNR and CDR2 FQNEAQ (reference sequence). Unmatched junction bases numbered 4, after V lost 2 bases and J lost 8 bases. This CDR3 has 15 amino acids.

This chain uses TRBV5-6 with TRBJ1-1, with D hard to call. The CDR3 is 15 amino acids. V gave up 5 bases and J gave up 6 bases, with 20 bases separating them. The germline CDR1 and CDR2 sequences are SGHDT and YYEEEE. CDR3 residues: CASSQPWAGYAEAFF. The CDR3 DNA follows: TGTGCCAGCAGTCAACCCTGGGCGGGATACGCTGAAGCTTTCTTT.

The chain employs TRBV7-8 and TRBJ2-2, with unresolved D. In germline, CDR1 is SGHVS, CDR2 FQNEAQ. The CDR3 contains 15 residues. V was clipped by 1 base and J by 5 bases, with 11 bases between them. The DNA for the CDR3 is TGTGCCAGCAGCTTAGAGTACTTTCTGACCGGGGAGCTGTTTTTT. Translation: CASSLEYFLTGELFF.

The chain combines TRBV3-1 (or the pseudogene TRBV3-2) with TRBJ2-2; 13 nucleotides align to TRBD2. The V gene's germline CDR1 is LGHDT and CDR2 YNNKEL (reference sequence). The CDR3 is 15 residues long. V shed 4 bases and J 5 bases; nucleotides not matched to a gene: 1. The CDR3 DNA sequence: TGTGCCAGCAGCCTGACTAGCGGGGGGACCGGGGAGCTGTTTTTT. It specifies CASSLTSGGTGELFF.

This clone showed up just a few times. CDR3 sequence: CASSPGYEQYF. CDR3 nucleotide sequence: TGTGCCAGCAGCCCAGGCTACGAGCAGTACTTC. The V call is TRBV7-2, the J call TRBJ2-7; D unclear. V was trimmed by 5 bases and J by 3 bases, leaving 5 bases between them. CDR3 length: 11 residues. CDR1 and CDR2 from the germline V gene are SGHTA and FQGNSA.

The chain links TRBV29-1 to TRBJ2-7; 11 bases agree with TRBD2. CDR1 and CDR2 from the germline V gene are SQVTM and ANQGSEA. The CDR3 is 11 amino acids. The J segment lost 5 bases and the V segment lost 6 bases, leaving 0 bases of the junction unmatched. CDR3 region: CSVGLADEQYF. CDR3 nucleotide sequence: TGCAGCGTGGGACTAGCGGACGAGCAGTACTTC.

The sample holds one count of this clone. The chain carries TRBV5-4 and TRBJ1-1; D might be TRBD1 (6 bases). Trimming pared 4 bases from V and 4 bases from J, leaving 14 bases between. The CDR3 totals 14 residues. Germline values: CDR1 SGHNT, CDR2 YYREEE (reference sequence). CDR3 DNA: TGTGCCAGCAGCACCCAGGGGATTATCACTGAAGCTTTCTTT. Protein product: CASSTQGIITEAFF.

J is TRBJ1-2 and V is TRBV6-1; unclear D gene. The V and J ends lost 0 bases and 10 bases respectively, with 9 bases between them. This CDR3 has 12 amino acids. From germline, CDR1 is MNHNS and CDR2 SASEGT. CDR3 sequence (DNA): TGTGCCAGCAGTGAAGCAGGACTGATCTACACCTTC. It is translated as CASSEAGLIYTF.